Below are 23 T cell receptor beta chains sequenced from a single sample in a study of blood T cells in healthy people across ages. Through a sample-barcoded 5' primer and a J-beta primer mix, a second PCR was run for roughly 7 to 12 cycles. MiXCR was run by TCRdb on the 5' RACE reads, yielding one entry per CDR3 protein. Here the sample spans about 730,000 distinct CDR3 sequences, 43% being singletons. Material for sequencing was blood. The receptors shown here come from a woman aged 55-75 years in good health.

V is TRBV9 and J is TRBJ2-5, with 9 bases lining up with TRBD1. Germline assignment: CDR1 SGDLS and CDR2 YYNGEE. The CDR3 is made up of 16 amino acids. With V trimmed by 0 bases and J by 2 bases, 5 bases remained unmatched. This chain's CDR3 is CASSVEDRGPQETQYF. The CDR3 coding sequence is TGTGCCAGCAGCGTAGAGGACAGGGGCCCTCAAGAGACCCAGTACTTC.

In this sample, this clonotype turned up many times. The chain couples TRBV28 to TRBJ2-5, with TRBD2 as a possible D gene (6 bases). This CDR3 spans 14 amino acids. Looked up from germline, CDR1 is MDHEN and CDR2 is SYDVKM. V lost 7 bases to trimming and J lost 2 bases, with 14 bases between them. The CDR3 nucleotides read TGTGCCAGCATTCGGGGGTTTTCACAAGAGACCCAGTACTTC. Translating it yields CASIRGFSQETQYF.

The CDR3 reads CASSPRSTGRHSPLHF. CDR3 coding DNA: TGTGCCAGCAGTCCTCGATCGACAGGAAGGCATTCACCCCTCCACTTT. The chain combines TRBV12-3 or TRBV12-4 with TRBJ1-6; a possible D gene is TRBD1 (6 bases). The CDR3 is 16 residues long. Trimming cost V 5 bases and J 8 bases, with 19 bases left between them.

This sequence joins TRBV7-9 and TRBJ2-7; possible D gene TRBD1, 6 bases. The germline gives CDR1 SEHNR, CDR2 FQNEAQ (reference sequence). The CDR3 runs to 15 residues. V lost 5 bases and J lost 2, with 16 bases in between. CDR3 bases: TGTGCCAGCAGCGGTACGGGACAAAGCACCTACGAGCAGTACTTC. Amino acid sequence: CASSGTGQSTYEQYF.

The chain combines TRBV20-1 with TRBJ2-7; 7 bases line up with TRBD2. Near its end, the DNA agrees better with TRBJ2-5, so the J call may be wrong. The germline V gene encodes CDR1 DFQATT and CDR2 SNEGSKA (reference sequence). The CDR3 length is 13 residues. CDR3 residues: CSVVAGAPETQYF. The CDR3 region has the DNA TGCAGTGTAGTGGCGGGAGCCCCGGAGACCCAGTACTTC.

Turning to this clonotype: A single base is all that separates this from a far larger clone, so a read error is likely. This chain joins TRBV7-3 and TRBJ2-1; no clear D gene. Per germline, CDR1 SGHTA and CDR2 FQGTGA. The CDR3 spans 13 residues. The CDR3, as DNA: TGTGCCAGCAGCTTGAGCTCCCACAATGAGCAGTTCTTC. This translates into CASSLSSHNEQFF.

This clonotype was observed a handful of times. V gene TRBV20-1 combines with J gene TRBJ2-3, with D possibly called TRBD1 or TRBD2 (5 bases each). The ends were cut back, 2 bases at V and 2 bases at J, with 11 bases in the middle. The CDR3 is 14 amino acids. Per germline, CDR1 DFQATT and CDR2 SNEGSKA (reference sequence). This CDR3 is CSARPGTNTDTQYF. The CDR3 DNA follows: TGCAGTGCTAGACCCGGGACGAACACAGATACGCAGTATTTT.

This clonotype was seen more than once but under ten times. This chain uses TRBV5-1 with TRBJ2-3, with 7 bases aligning to TRBD1. The trim removed 9 bases at V and 0 bases at J, leaving 10 bases unmatched. CDR1 is SGHRS and CDR2 is YFSETQ in the germline V gene. This CDR3 has 15 residues. The CDR3 region has the DNA TGCGCCACCTCACGACAGGGAGAGAGCACAGATACGCAGTATTTT. Encoded protein: CATSRQGESTDTQYF.

This clonotype was counted many times. The gene calls are TRBV29-1 and TRBJ1-2; D remains ambiguous. Trimming removed 7 bases from V and 4 bases from J, with 19 bases in between. Germline assignment: CDR1 SQVTM and CDR2 ANQGSEA. This CDR3 region has 14 residues. CDR3 amino acids: CSAAGSWQLYGYTF. The CDR3 nucleotides are TGCAGCGCCGCGGGGTCGTGGCAGCTCTATGGCTACACCTTC.

The V gene is TRBV12-3 or TRBV12-4, the J gene TRBJ2-5; D is unresolved. CDR3 length: 14 amino acids. V gave up 5 bases and J gave up 7 bases, with 17 bases separating them. For the CDR3, the DNA is TGTGCCAGCAGTGTCGAATCGACTCTAGGGACCCAGTACTTC. This gives the protein CASSVESTLGTQYF.

V gene TRBV3-1 combines with J gene TRBJ2-5; D gene unclear. Per the germline V gene, CDR1 is LGHDT and CDR2 is YNNKEL (reference sequence). V shed 4 bases and J shed 0 bases, with 6 bases lying between them. This CDR3 is 13 amino acids long. CDR3 DNA sequence: TGTGCCAGCAGCCGAGCTCACCAAGAGACCCAGTACTTC. Its translation is CASSRAHQETQYF.

This chain joins TRBV12-3 or TRBV12-4 and TRBJ2-7, with D hard to call. The CDR3 is 14 amino acids. With 6 bases removed from V and 2 bases from J, the gap between germline ends came to 14 bases. This chain's CDR3 is CASSPDPGPYEQYF. The CDR3, as DNA: TGTGCCAGCAGCCCTGACCCCGGACCCTACGAGCAGTACTTC.

Only a few counts were recorded for this clonotype. V is TRBV29-1 and J is TRBJ1-2; 7 bases line up with TRBD1. The CDR3 totals 16 residues. J lost 4 bases, V lost 5 bases, and 16 bases had no gene match. From germline, CDR1 is SQVTM and CDR2 ANQGSEA. CDR3 in amino acids: CSVSTDPTGMGYGYTF. The CDR3 DNA reads TGCAGCGTTTCTACCGATCCGACAGGGATGGGCTATGGCTACACCTTC.

This rearrangement joins TRBV20-1 to TRBJ1-1, with D perhaps TRBD1 (5 bases). V gave up 0 bases and J gave up 6 bases, with 14 bases separating them. The germline V gene encodes CDR1 DFQATT and CDR2 SNEGSKA (reference sequence). The CDR3 is made up of 14 amino acids. The chain's CDR3 is CSARDRGSYAEAFF. The DNA of the CDR3 is TGCAGTGCTAGAGATCGGGGGAGTTACGCTGAAGCTTTCTTT.

In its sample, this clonotype was seen a few times. As DNA, the CDR3 is TGTGCCAGCAGTTTATCACTAGCGGCCCCCTACGAGCAGTACTTC. This gives the protein CASSLSLAAPYEQYF. This sequence joins TRBV27 and TRBJ2-5; 8 bases align to TRBD2. The J call is doubtful: the DNA matches TRBJ2-7 better. The CDR3 is 15 amino acids. Germline CDR1 is MNHEY and CDR2 is SMNVEV (reference sequence).

This clonotype has a handful of counts. The chain joins TRBV20-1 to TRBJ2-7, with D unresolved. The ends were cut back, 3 bases at V and 0 bases at J, with 9 bases in the middle. The CDR3 covers 13 residues. CDR1 is DFQATT, CDR2 SNEGSKA, per germline (reference sequence). CDR3 sequence reads: CSARDGYSYEQYF. CDR3 DNA: TGCAGTGCTAGGGACGGATACTCCTACGAGCAGTACTTC.

V gene TRBV29-1 combines with J gene TRBJ2-3; D may be TRBD1 or TRBD2 (9 bases each). The V gene's germline CDR1 is SQVTM and CDR2 ANQGSEA. This CDR3 region has 16 residues. Trimming removed 7 bases from V and 6 bases from J, with 26 bases in between. This CDR3 reads CSAAGGTGRSGDTQYF. The CDR3 DNA sequence: TGCAGCGCTGCGGGAGGGACAGGGAGATCAGGTGATACGCAGTATTTT.

The chain carries TRBV15 and TRBJ2-2; D gene ambiguous. The germline gives CDR1 LNHNV, CDR2 YYDKDF (reference sequence). This CDR3 is 15 amino acids long. Trimming removed 0 bases from V and 4 bases from J, with 9 bases in between. In nucleotides, the CDR3 is TGTGCCACCAGCAGAGATCGTCTGGGCACCGGGGAGCTGTTTTTT. Its translation: CATSRDRLGTGELFF.

This clonotype has just a few counts. The V and J genes are TRBV7-2 and TRBJ2-1; D gene uncertain. There are 13 residues in the CDR3. Per the germline V gene, CDR1 is SGHTA and CDR2 is FQGNSA. Trimming removed 5 bases from V and 5 bases from J, with 10 bases in between. The CDR3 protein is CASSPRMNNEQFF. CDR3 nucleotides: TGTGCCAGCAGCCCTAGGATGAACAATGAGCAGTTCTTC.

J is TRBJ1-5 and V is TRBV10-2, with unresolved D. The CDR3 sequence is 13 residues long. CDR1 and CDR2 from the germline V gene are WSHSY and SAAADI. V lost 7 bases to trimming and J lost 7 bases, with 14 bases between them. The CDR3 region has the DNA TGCGCCAGCAAGGAACTGGCGGACCAGCCCCAGCATTTT. It translates to CASKELADQPQHF.

This rearrangement joins TRBV13 to TRBJ2-5; D unclear. From germline, CDR1 is PRHDT and CDR2 FYEKMQ (reference sequence). V gave up 3 bases and J gave up 4 bases, with 18 bases separating them. This CDR3 contains 16 residues. CDR3 DNA sequence: TGTGCCAGCAGCTTTCTCCGAGCGTCAAGAAGAGAGACCCAGTACTTC. This gives the protein CASSFLRASRRETQYF.

A few counts support this clonotype. The CDR3 is CSARDLRRAGLAHEQFF. The CDR3 bases are TGCAGTGCTAGAGATCTTCGACGAGCGGGTTTAGCCCATGAGCAGTTCTTC. The chain combines TRBV20-1 with TRBJ2-1; D is possibly TRBD2 (6 bases). The germline V gene has CDR1 DFQATT and CDR2 SNEGSKA (reference sequence). The CDR3 covers 17 residues. Trimming shortened V by 0 bases and J by 8 bases, and 23 bases separated the two germline ends.

In this sample, this clonotype turned up a few times. V usage is TRBV6-1 and J usage is TRBJ2-5, with 9 bases identical to TRBD2. V dropped 3 bases and J dropped 5; count of bases not matched to a gene: 4. The germline V gene has CDR1 MNHNS and CDR2 SASEGT. This CDR3 is 14 amino acids long. The chain's CDR3 is CASSDAGGRETQYF. In DNA form, the CDR3 reads TGTGCCAGCAGTGACGCGGGGGGGCGTGAGACCCAGTACTTC.